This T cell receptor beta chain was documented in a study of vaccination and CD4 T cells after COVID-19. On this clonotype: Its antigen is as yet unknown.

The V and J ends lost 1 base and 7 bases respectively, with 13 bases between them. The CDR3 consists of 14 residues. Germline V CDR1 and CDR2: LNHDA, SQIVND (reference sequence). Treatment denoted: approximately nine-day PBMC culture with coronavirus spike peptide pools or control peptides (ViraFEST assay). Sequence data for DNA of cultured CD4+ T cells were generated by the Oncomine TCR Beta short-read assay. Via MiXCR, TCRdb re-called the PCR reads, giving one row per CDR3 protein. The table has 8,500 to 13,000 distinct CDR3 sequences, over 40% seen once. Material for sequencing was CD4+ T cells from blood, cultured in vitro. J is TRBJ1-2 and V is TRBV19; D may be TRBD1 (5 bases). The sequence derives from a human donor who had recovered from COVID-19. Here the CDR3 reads CASSIVQGGVGYTF. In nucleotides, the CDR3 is TGTGCCAGTAGTATAGTGCAGGGAGGAGTTGGCTACACCTTC. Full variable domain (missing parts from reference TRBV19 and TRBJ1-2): DGGITQSPKYLFRKEGQNVTLSCEQNLNHDAMYWYRQDPGQGLRLIYYSQIVNDFQKGDIAEGYSVSREKKESFPLTVTSAQKNPTAFYLCASSIVQGGVGYTFGSGTRLTVV.